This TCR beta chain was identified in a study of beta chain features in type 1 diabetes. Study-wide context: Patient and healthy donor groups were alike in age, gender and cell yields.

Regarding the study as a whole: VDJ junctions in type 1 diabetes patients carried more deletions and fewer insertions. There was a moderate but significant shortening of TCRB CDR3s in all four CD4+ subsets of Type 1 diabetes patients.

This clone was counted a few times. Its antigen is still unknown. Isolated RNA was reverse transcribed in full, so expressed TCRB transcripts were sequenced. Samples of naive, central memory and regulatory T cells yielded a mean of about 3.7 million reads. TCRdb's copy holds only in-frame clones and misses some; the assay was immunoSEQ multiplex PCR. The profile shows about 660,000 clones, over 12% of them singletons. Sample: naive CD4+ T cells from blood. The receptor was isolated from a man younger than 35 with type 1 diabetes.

CDR3 coding DNA: TGTGTTGGTCAAGGAGGGATCGTGAGAGCTTTCTTT. This sequence encodes CVGQGGIVRAFF. The J gene is TRBJ1-1, the V gene TRBV30; D gene unclear. This CDR3 contains 12 residues. In germline, CDR1 is GTSNPN, CDR2 SVGIG (reference sequence).